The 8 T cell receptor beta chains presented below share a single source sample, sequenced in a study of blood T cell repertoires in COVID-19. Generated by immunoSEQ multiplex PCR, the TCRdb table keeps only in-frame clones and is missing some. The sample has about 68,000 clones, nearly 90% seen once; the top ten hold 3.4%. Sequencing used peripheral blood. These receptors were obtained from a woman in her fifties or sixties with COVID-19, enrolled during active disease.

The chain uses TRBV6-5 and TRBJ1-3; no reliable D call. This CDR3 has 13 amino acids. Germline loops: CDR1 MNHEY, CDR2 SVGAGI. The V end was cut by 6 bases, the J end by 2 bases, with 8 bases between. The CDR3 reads CASRGGAGNTIYF. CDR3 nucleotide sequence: TGTGCCAGCAGAGGCGGGGCTGGAAACACCATATATTTT.

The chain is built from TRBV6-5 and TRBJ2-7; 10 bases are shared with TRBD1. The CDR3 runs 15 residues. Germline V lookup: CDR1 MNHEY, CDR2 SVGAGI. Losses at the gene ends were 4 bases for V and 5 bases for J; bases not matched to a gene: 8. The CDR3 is CASSSTGTGVDEQYF. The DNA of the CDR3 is TGTGCCAGCAGTTCGACCGGGACAGGGGTCGACGAGCAGTACTTC.

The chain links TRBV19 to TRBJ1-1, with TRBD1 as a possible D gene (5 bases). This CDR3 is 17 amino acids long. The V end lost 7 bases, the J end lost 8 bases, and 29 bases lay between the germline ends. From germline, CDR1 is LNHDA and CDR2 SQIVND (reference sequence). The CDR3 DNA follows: TGTGCCAGTATCCCAACGGCGGGGCGGGGCGCCCGACAGGAAGCTTTCTTT. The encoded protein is CASIPTAGRGARQEAFF.

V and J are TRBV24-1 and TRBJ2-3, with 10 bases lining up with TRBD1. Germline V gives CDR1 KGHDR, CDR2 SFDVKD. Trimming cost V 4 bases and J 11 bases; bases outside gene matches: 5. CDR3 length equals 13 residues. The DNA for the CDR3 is TGTGCCACCAGTGACCCGGGACAGGGGAAGCAGTATTTT. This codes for CATSDPGQGKQYF.

CDR3 DNA sequence: TGTGCCAGCAGCAAGGAAAGAGACAAGGAACTACTGGGGCCCACAGATACGCAGTATTTT. It is translated as CASSKERDKELLGPTDTQYF. The rearrangement links TRBV21-1 to TRBJ2-3; the table's TRBD1 call for D was not verified on the DNA. TRBV21-1 is a pseudogene locus. The CDR3 contains 20 residues.

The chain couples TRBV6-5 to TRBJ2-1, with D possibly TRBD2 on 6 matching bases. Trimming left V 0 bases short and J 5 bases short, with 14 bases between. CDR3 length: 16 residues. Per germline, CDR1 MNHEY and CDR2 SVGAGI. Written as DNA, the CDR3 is TGTGCCAGCAGTTACTCGGGCGGGACCGCTAACAATGAGCAGTTCTTC. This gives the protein CASSYSGGTANNEQFF.

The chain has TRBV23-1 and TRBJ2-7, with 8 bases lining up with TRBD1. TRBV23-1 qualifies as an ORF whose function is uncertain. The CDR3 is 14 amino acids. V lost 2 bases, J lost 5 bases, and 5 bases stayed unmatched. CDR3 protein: CASSQPDRDHEQYF. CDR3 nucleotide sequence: TGCGCCAGCAGTCAACCGGACAGGGACCACGAGCAGTACTTC.

CDR3 in DNA: TGTGCGATAGCGGAGCAAGAGACCCAGTACTTC. It encodes CAIAEQETQYF. The chain couples TRBV6-6 to TRBJ2-5, with D possibly being TRBD2 (6 bases). CDR3 size: 11 residues. Germline V gene sequence: CDR1 MNHNY, CDR2 SVGAGI (reference sequence).